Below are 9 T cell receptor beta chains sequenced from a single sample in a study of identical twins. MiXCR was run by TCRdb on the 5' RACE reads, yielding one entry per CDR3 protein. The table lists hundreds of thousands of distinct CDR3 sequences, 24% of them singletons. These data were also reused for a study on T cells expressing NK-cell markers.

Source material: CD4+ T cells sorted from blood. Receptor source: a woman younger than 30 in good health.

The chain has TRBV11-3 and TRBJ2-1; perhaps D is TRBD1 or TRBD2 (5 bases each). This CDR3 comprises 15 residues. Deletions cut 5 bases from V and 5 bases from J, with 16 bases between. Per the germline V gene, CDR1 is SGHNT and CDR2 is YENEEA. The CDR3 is CASSPAGTLHNEQFF. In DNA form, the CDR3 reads TGTGCCAGCAGCCCAGCCGGGACCCTACACAATGAGCAGTTCTTC. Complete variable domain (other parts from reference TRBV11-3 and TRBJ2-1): EAGVVQSPRYKIIEKKQPVAFWCNPISGHNTLYWYLQNLGQGPELLIRYENEEAVDDSQLPKDRFSAERLKGVDSTLKIQPAELGDSAVYLCASSPAGTLHNEQFFGPGTRLTVL.

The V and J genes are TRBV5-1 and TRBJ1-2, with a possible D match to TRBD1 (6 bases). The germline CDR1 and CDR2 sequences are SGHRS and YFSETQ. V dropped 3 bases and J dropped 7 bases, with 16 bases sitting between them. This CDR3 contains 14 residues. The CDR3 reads CASSSYRESSGYTF. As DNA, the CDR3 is TGCGCCAGCAGCTCCTACAGGGAGTCGAGTGGCTACACCTTC.

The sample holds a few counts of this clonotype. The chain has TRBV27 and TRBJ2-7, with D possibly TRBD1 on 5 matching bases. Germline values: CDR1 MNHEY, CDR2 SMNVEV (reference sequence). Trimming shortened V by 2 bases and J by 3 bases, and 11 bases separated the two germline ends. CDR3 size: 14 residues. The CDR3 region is CASSLSQGYYEQYF. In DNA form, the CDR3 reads TGTGCCAGCAGTTTAAGCCAGGGATACTACGAGCAGTACTTC.

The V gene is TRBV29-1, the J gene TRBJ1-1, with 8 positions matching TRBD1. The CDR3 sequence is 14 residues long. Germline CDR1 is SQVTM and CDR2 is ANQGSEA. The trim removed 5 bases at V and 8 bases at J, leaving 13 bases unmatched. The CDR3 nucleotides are TGCAGCGTTAATCTGGACAGGGTTCGTATGGAAGCTTTCTTT. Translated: CSVNLDRVRMEAFF. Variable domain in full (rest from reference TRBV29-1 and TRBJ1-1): SAVISQKPSRDICQRGTSLTIQCQVDSQVTMMFWYRQQPGQSLTLIATANQGSEATYESGFVIDKFPISRPNLTFSTLTVSNMSPEDSSIYLCSVNLDRVRMEAFFGQGTRLTVV.

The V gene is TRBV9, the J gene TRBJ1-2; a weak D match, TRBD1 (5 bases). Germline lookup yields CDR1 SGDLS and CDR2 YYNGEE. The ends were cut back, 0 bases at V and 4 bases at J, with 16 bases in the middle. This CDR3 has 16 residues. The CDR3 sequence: CASSVGYAGRVYGYTF. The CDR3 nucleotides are TGTGCCAGCAGCGTAGGTTACGCAGGGCGGGTCTATGGCTACACCTTC.

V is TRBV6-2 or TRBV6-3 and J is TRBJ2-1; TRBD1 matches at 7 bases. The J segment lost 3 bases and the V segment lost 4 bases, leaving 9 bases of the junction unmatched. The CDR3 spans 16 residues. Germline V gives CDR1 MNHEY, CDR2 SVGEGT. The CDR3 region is CASSWDSRRIYNEQFF. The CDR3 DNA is TGTGCCAGCAGTTGGGACAGCCGAAGAATCTACAATGAGCAGTTCTTC.

The CDR3 protein is CASSVRRGTETQYF. The CDR3 DNA reads TGTGCCAGCAGTGTGCGGCGGGGAACGGAGACCCAGTACTTC. This chain joins TRBV2 and TRBJ2-5, with D maybe TRBD2 (6 bases). Germline loops: CDR1 SNHLY, CDR2 FYNNEI. Trimming pared 4 bases from V and 5 bases from J, leaving 14 bases between. The CDR3 spans 14 residues.

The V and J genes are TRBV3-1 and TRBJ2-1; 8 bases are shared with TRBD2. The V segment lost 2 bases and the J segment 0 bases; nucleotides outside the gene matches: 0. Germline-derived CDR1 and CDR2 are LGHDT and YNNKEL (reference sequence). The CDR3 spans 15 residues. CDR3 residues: CASSQSGSSYNEQFF. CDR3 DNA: TGTGCCAGCAGCCAAAGCGGGAGCTCCTACAATGAGCAGTTCTTC.

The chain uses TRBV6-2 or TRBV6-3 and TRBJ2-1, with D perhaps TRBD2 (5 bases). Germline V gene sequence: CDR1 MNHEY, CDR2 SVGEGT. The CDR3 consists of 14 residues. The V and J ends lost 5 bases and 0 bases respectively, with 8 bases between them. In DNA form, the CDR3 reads TGTGCCAGCAGTGTACTAGGCTCCTACAATGAGCAGTTCTTC. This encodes CASSVLGSYNEQFF.